The 10 T cell receptor beta chains below were found in one sample sequenced in a study of blood T cell repertoires in COVID-19. The repertoire was sequenced with immunoSEQ multiplex PCR; TCRdb's copy has only in-frame clones and lacks some. This sample has approximately 170,000 clones, with roughly nine tenths found just once. The sample taken for sequencing was peripheral blood. The source is a man aged 25-45 years with acute or convalescent COVID-19.

This clone was observed a single time. This CDR3 reads CASSSGPLFGGQYF. DNA for the CDR3: TGTGCCAGCAGCTCTGGGCCGTTATTTGGAGGGCAGTACTTC. This chain uses TRBV27 with TRBJ2-7, with a weak D call TRBD2 (5 bases). The length of the CDR3 is 14 residues. Trimming took off 6 bases at V and 9 bases at J, with 21 bases between the two ends. The V gene's germline CDR1 is MNHEY and CDR2 SMNVEV (reference sequence).

The chain combines TRBV10-3 with TRBJ2-3; D possibly corresponds to TRBD1 (6 bases). Germline V gene sequence: CDR1 ENHRY, CDR2 SYGVKD. V was clipped by 8 bases and J by 2 bases, with 11 bases between them. The CDR3 totals 13 residues. The CDR3 sequence is CAIRQDPTDTQYF. CDR3 nucleotide sequence: TGTGCCATCCGACAGGACCCCACAGATACGCAGTATTTT.

This chain connects TRBV4-1 to TRBJ2-5; TRBD2 agrees at 8 bases. The germline V gene encodes CDR1 MGHRA and CDR2 YSYEKL. J was trimmed by 5 bases and V by 1 base; bases with no gene match: 3. The CDR3 contains 14 residues. The CDR3 DNA reads as TGCGCCAGCAGCCAAGCCCCGGGGGGGGAGACCCAGTACTTC. It yields the protein CASSQAPGGETQYF.

In its sample, this clone was seen once. The chain recombines TRBV28 with TRBJ1-2, with D possibly TRBD1 on 5 matching bases. CDR1 is MDHEN, CDR2 SYDVKM, per germline. The CDR3 contains 14 residues. V dropped 1 base and J dropped 4 bases, with 10 bases sitting between them. CDR3 nucleotide sequence: TGTGCCAGCAGTTTATTCCAGGGATTCTATGGCTACACCTTC. Translation: CASSLFQGFYGYTF.

The gene calls are TRBV11-1 and TRBJ2-5; 10 bases map to TRBD1. The CDR3 contains 13 residues. Germline CDR1 SGHAT, CDR2 FQDESV (reference sequence). Trimming at V came to 8 bases and at J to 4 bases, leaving 4 bases not matched to a gene. The CDR3 DNA follows: TGTGCCAGCGGGACAGGGGAACTAGAGACCCAGTACTTC. Protein: CASGTGELETQYF.

The rearrangement joins TRBV7-9 to TRBJ1-6; the match to TRBD1 covers 7 bases. The trim removed 0 bases at V and 6 bases at J, leaving 5 bases unmatched. Germline CDR1 reads SEHNR; CDR2 reads FQNEAQ (reference sequence). This CDR3 contains 16 residues. CDR3: CASSLARQGGNSPLHF. The CDR3 nucleotides are TGTGCCAGCAGCTTAGCGCGCCAGGGGGGTAATTCACCCCTCCACTTT.

The J gene is TRBJ2-1, the V gene TRBV27; TRBD2 aligns across 12 bases. CDR3 length: 16 residues. The germline V gene has CDR1 MNHEY and CDR2 SMNVEV (reference sequence). V lost 4 bases to trimming and J lost 7 bases; unmatched junction nucleotides: 8. The CDR3 protein is CASSSSGGAGLNEQFF. In DNA form, the CDR3 reads TGTGCCAGCAGTTCTAGCGGGGGGGCCGGTTTGAATGAGCAGTTCTTC.

The V and J genes are TRBV29-1 and TRBJ2-1; 10 nucleotides match TRBD2. Germline CDR1 SQVTM, CDR2 ANQGSEA. V lost 7 bases and J lost 6; bases outside the gene matches: 9. The CDR3 is 14 amino acids. The DNA for the CDR3 is TGCAGCGACGTGACTAGCGGGCGTCCCAATGAGCAGTTCTTC. It is translated as CSDVTSGRPNEQFF.

V gene TRBV2 combines with J gene TRBJ1-1; D possibly corresponds to TRBD1 (6 bases). Germline V gene sequence: CDR1 SNHLY, CDR2 FYNNEI. The CDR3 is made up of 14 amino acids. V shed 5 bases and J shed 4 bases, with 14 bases lying between them. CDR3 DNA sequence: TGTGCCAGCAGTCGCCGAGGGGGTTTCACTGAAGCTTTCTTT. It codes for CASSRRGGFTEAFF.

The chain couples TRBV10-3 to TRBJ2-3, with 7 bases matching TRBD2. Germline lookup yields CDR1 ENHRY and CDR2 SYGVKD. The length of the CDR3 is 13 residues. Trimming took 8 bases from V and 3 from J; bases not matched to a gene: 5. DNA of the CDR3: TGTGCCATCTTAATCGGGGGGACAGATACGCAGTATTTT. This gives the protein CAILIGGTDTQYF.